A selection of T cell receptor beta chains follows, all from one sample in a study of regulatory T cells in long-lasting Graves disease. One entry per CDR3 protein, called by TCRdb with MiXCR from the multiplex PCR reads. The sample has 400,000 to 450,000 distinct CDR3 sequences; more than 12% are singletons. This sample also appeared in a second study, on T cells in Graves' hyperthyroidism and ophthalmopathy.

This material consisted of peripheral blood mononuclear cells (PBMCs), taken at new diagnosis, from a patient treated with antithyroid drugs. These receptors all stem from a woman between 25 and 40 years old with Graves disease. CDR3s include the opening cysteine and the closing phenylalanine or tryptophan. Fields, in order: D gene, CDR3 length, clone size, V gene, J gene, CDR3 DNA, CDR3 protein. D genes are given only for firm matches. For some rows the clone size is stated as once, few or many, or as a class when expanded; others skip it.

-,15,many,TRBV3-1,TRBJ2-3,TGTGCCAGCAGCCAAGAAGTGATAGGGGCGGGAACGCAGTATTTT,CASSQEVIGAGTQYF
-,14,many,TRBV18,TRBJ1-6,TGTGCCAGCTCACCGTCCGGCTATAATTCACCCCTCCACTTT,CASSPSGYNSPLHF
-,15,many,TRBV4-1,TRBJ1-1,TGCGCCAGCAGCCAACCAGGGTCCTCGAACACTGAAGCTTTCTTT,CASSQPGSSNTEAFF
-,15,few,TRBV7-7,TRBJ2-1,TGTGCCAGCAGCTTAAGGGCTACTAAGTTCGATGAGCAGTTCTTC,CASSLRATKFDEQFF
TRBD1,12,many,TRBV20-1,TRBJ2-7,TGCAGTGCCCAGGACAGGGGCCGGGAGCAGTACTTC,CSAQDRGREQYF
TRBD2,15,many,TRBV2,TRBJ2-1,TGTGCCAGCAGTGAGGGCGGGAGTTATAACAATGAGCAGTTCTTC,CASSEGGSYNNEQFF
-,15,-,TRBV30,TRBJ1-5,TGTGCCTGGAGTACTCCGGGACGGTTAAATCAGCCCCAGCATTTT,CAWSTPGRLNQPQHF
-,10,many,TRBV6-2/TRBV6-3,TRBJ2-3,TGTGCCAGCAGCGCGGATACGCAGTATTTT,CASSADTQYF
TRBD1,15,many,TRBV10-3,TRBJ2-1,TGTGCCATCAGTGTGCCGGGACAGGGTAAAAATGAGCAGTTCTTC,CAISVPGQGKNEQFF
-,13,many,TRBV2,TRBJ2-5,TGTGCCAGCAGTTCCACTACGGGGAGGACCCAGTACTTC,CASSSTTGRTQYF
TRBD1,15,many,TRBV30,TRBJ2-5,TGTGCCTGGAGTAAGACCAGGACAGGGTGGGAGACCCAGTACTTC,CAWSKTRTGWETQYF
TRBD2,18,-,TRBV7-3,TRBJ2-2,TGTGCCAGCAGCTTGTGGGGACTAGCGGGAGGGGACACCGGGGAGCTGTTTTTT,CASSLWGLAGGDTGELFF
-,16,-,TRBV7-9,TRBJ1-4,TGTGCCAGCAGCTTCGAGGCAGGGAGGGTCGCCGAAAAACTGTTTTTT,CASSFEAGRVAEKLFF
TRBD2,16,many,TRBV5-1,TRBJ2-7,TGCGCCAGCAGCTTCGGGACTAGCGGGAGGGCGTACGAGCAGTACTTC,CASSFGTSGRAYEQYF
-,15,many,TRBV28,TRBJ2-5,TGTGCCAGCAGGCCATTAGGGCCCCTCCAAGAGACCCAGTACTTC,CASRPLGPLQETQYF
TRBD2,16,many,TRBV20-1,TRBJ2-5,TGCAGTGCTAGAGATGATAAGCGGGAGTGGGAAGAGACCCAGTACTTC,CSARDDKREWEETQYF
-,14,many,TRBV24-1,TRBJ2-5,TGTGCCACCAGTGATTTCACCGGGGAGTGGACCCAGTACTTC,CATSDFTGEWTQYF
-,16,-,TRBV14,TRBJ1-2,TGTGCCAGCAGCCAAGAAGGGGGTACAGGGTTCCGAGGCTACACCTTC,CASSQEGGTGFRGYTF
TRBD1,16,many,TRBV6-2/TRBV6-3,TRBJ2-3,TGTGCCAGCAGTTACGCCGGACAGGGGAACACAGATACGCAGTATTTT,CASSYAGQGNTDTQYF
-,17,many,TRBV12-3/TRBV12-4,TRBJ1-5,TGTGCCAGCAGTTTAGCTCAATCCCCTAGGGCAAATCAGCCCCAGCATTTT,CASSLAQSPRANQPQHF
TRBD1,15,-,TRBV28,TRBJ2-5,TGTGCCAGCAGTGGACAGGGGGCAGGTGCAGAGACCCAGTACTTC,CASSGQGAGAETQYF
TRBD1,14,few,TRBV5-1,TRBJ2-7,TGCGCCAGCAGTTCCCCCGGGACAGGGGGCAAGCAGTACTTC,CASSSPGTGGKQYF